The TCR beta chain under discussion was sequenced for a study of CD4 T cells in relation to SARS-CoV-2 and coronaviruses. Turning to the study itself: TCR beta CDR3s were sequenced after roughly ten-day antigen culture of PBMCs.

CD4+ T cells from unexposed donors were obtained before the COVID-19 pandemic (2011-2018). CD4+ T cells were isolated from the cells after 10 days of culture. V shed 3 bases and J 8 bases; nucleotides not matched to a gene: 5. The CDR3 consists of 13 residues. Measured with immunoSEQ multiplex PCR; TCRdb has only the in-frame clones, and not every one. The profile covers some 29,000 clones, with approximately 78% appearing a single time and 20% to 25% taken by the ten largest. In regard to this clone: No antigen is known for it.

The chain joins TRBV12-3 or TRBV12-4 to TRBJ2-3; 7 bases align to TRBD1. The sequencing sample was made of CD4+ T cells from PBMCs, cultured in vitro. The receptor was isolated from a human donor in good health. CDR3 DNA: TGTGCCAGCAGTTTTGGCCAGGGGGTTACGCAGTATTTT. Translated: CASSFGQGVTQYF.